One and the same sample provided the 2 T cell receptor beta chains below, sequenced in a study of blood T cell repertoires in COVID-19. Profiled with immunoSEQ multiplex PCR; TCRdb holds only in-frame clones, not every one. The sample lists about 150,000 clones; 85% to 90% were seen once. Sequencing was carried out using peripheral blood. These TCRs come from a young man with COVID-19, enrolled during active disease.

V and J are TRBV6-5 and TRBJ2-1, with 11 bases matching TRBD2. Germline CDR1 and CDR2: MNHEY and SVGAGI. V lost 7 bases to trimming and J lost 5 bases; unmatched junction nucleotides: 4. The CDR3 covers 14 residues. CDR3 sequence (DNA): TGTGCCAGCAAAGTACTAGCGGGAGACAATGAGCAGTTCTTC. Residues: CASKVLAGDNEQFF.

This chain joins TRBV25-1 and TRBJ1-1; TRBD1 aligns across 7 bases. Per the germline V gene, CDR1 is MGHDK and CDR2 is SYGVNS. This CDR3 contains 15 residues. The V segment lost 2 bases and the J segment 4 bases; nucleotides outside the gene matches: 7. Here the CDR3 reads CASSERGRSGTEAFF. Written as DNA, the CDR3 is TGTGCCAGCAGTGAAAGGGGGCGGTCCGGCACTGAAGCTTTCTTT.